This note documents a single T cell receptor (beta chain) sequence. In the source study's methods: Estimated nucleated cell counts came from reference gene primer amplification. Generated by immunoSEQ multiplex PCR, the TCRdb table keeps only in-frame clones and is missing some. That table is the source of V, J and clone size, and D and trimming were worked out from the DNA. The sample has about 130,000 clones, approximately 88% seen once. The entry originates in a study of blood T cell repertoires in COVID-19. Study context: COVID-19 samples from acute and convalescent phases originated in the United States, Italy and Spain.

The length of the CDR3 is 16 residues. CDR1 LGHNA and CDR2 YNFKEQ come from the germline V gene. V was trimmed by 0 bases and J by 6 bases, leaving 14 bases between them. This receptor was identified in a man aged 45-60 years with acute or convalescent COVID-19. The sample taken for sequencing was peripheral blood. This chain uses TRBV4-2 with TRBJ1-4; the D gene is possibly TRBD1 (5 bases). This CDR3 reads CASSQDMAVGDEKLFF. In DNA, the CDR3 is TGTGCCAGCAGCCAAGATATGGCAGTAGGGGATGAAAAACTGTTTTTT.